The present T cell receptor (beta chain) was sequenced within a study of shared clonotypes between healthy human individuals. Negatively enriched CD4+ T cells were divided by CD45RA into naive and memory. As regards this clone: Different DNA sequences within this sample yield the same CDR3.

The V end was cut by 4 bases, the J end by 4 bases, with 12 bases between. Germline loops: CDR1 SGDLS, CDR2 YYNGEE. The CDR3 is made up of 14 amino acids. Per the original data handling: ImmunoSEQ output lacked quality scores and full-length reads, limiting matched filtering. The protocol was immunoSEQ multiplex PCR, while the TCRdb copy is restricted to in-frame clones and leaves out a portion. V, J and clone size derive from that table, while D and trimming were established from the DNA sequence. Among approximately 2,300,000 clones listed, roughly 92% were seen once. This TCR came from a young man in good health. Some clones in this sample may be carry-over from other donors' samples. Sequenced: naive CD4+ T cells from PBMCs. Subset given: CD45RA+ positively selected. This chain uses TRBV9 with TRBJ2-1; TRBD1 might be the D (6 bases). The CDR3 region has the DNA TGTGCCAGCAGCCCGAGCGGACAGTACAATGAGCAGTTCTTC. Translated: CASSPSGQYNEQFF.